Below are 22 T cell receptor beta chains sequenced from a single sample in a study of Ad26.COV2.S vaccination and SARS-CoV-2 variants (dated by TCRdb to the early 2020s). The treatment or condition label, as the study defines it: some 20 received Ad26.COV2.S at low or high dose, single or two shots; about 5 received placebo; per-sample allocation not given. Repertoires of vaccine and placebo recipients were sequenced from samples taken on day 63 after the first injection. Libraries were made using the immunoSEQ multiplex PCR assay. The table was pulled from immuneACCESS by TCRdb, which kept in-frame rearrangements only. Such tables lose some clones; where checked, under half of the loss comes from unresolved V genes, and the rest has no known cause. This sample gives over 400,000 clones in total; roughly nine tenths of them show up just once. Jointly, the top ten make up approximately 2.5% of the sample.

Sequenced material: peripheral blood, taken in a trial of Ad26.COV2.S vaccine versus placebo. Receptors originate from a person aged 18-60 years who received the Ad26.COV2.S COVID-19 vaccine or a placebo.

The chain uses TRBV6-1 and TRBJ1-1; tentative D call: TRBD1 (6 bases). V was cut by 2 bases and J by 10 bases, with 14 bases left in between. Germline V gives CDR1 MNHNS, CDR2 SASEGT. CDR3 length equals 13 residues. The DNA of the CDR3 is TGTGCCAGCAGTGAATACGGGCAGGGGCTAGCTTTCTTT. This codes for CASSEYGQGLAFF.

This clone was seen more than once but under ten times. This CDR3 is CASSTGTADQPQHF. Here the CDR3 DNA reads TGTGCCAGCTCGACAGGCACGGCCGATCAGCCCCAGCATTTT. V and J are TRBV18 and TRBJ1-5; D may be TRBD1 (6 bases). This CDR3 is 14 amino acids long. V was clipped by 6 bases and J by 5 bases, with 14 bases between them. Germline lookup yields CDR1 KGHSH and CDR2 LQKENI.

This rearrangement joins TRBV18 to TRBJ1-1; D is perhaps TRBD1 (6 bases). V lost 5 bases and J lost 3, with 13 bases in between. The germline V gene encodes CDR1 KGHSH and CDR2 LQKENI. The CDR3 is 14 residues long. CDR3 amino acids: CASSASEGDTEAFF. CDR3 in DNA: TGTGCCAGCTCAGCCTCGGAGGGGGACACTGAAGCTTTCTTT.

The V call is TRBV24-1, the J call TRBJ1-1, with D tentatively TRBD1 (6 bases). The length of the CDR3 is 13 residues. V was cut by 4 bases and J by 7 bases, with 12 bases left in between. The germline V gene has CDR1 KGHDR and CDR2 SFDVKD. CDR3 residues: CATSESDRNEAFF. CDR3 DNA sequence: TGTGCCACCAGTGAATCTGACAGGAATGAAGCTTTCTTT.

Here the CDR3 reads CASSPFQREETQYF. The CDR3 bases are TGTGCCAGCTCACCATTCCAGCGGGAAGAGACCCAGTACTTC. V usage is TRBV18 and J usage is TRBJ2-5; D perhaps matches TRBD2 (6 bases). In germline, CDR1 is KGHSH, CDR2 LQKENI. The CDR3 loop spans 14 amino acids. Trimming stripped 2 bases from V and 3 bases from J, with 10 bases between.

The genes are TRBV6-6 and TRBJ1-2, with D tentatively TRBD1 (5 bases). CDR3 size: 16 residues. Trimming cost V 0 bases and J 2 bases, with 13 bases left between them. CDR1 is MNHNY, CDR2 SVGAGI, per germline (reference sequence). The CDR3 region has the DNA TGTGCCAGCAGTTACTCGGGGGGGAAGGCGAACTATGGCTACACCTTC. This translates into CASSYSGGKANYGYTF.

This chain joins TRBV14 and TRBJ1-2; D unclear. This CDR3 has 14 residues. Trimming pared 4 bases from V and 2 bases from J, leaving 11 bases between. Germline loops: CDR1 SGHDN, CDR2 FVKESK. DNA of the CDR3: TGTGCCAGCAGCCCACGGGGAGAGAACTATGGCTACACCTTC. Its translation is CASSPRGENYGYTF.

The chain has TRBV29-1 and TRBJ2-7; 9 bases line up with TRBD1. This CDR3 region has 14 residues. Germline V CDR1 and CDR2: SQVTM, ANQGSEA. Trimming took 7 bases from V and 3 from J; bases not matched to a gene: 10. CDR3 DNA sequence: TGCAGCGCCAATGGGGACAGGGAAGGCTACGAGCAGTACTTC. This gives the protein CSANGDREGYEQYF.

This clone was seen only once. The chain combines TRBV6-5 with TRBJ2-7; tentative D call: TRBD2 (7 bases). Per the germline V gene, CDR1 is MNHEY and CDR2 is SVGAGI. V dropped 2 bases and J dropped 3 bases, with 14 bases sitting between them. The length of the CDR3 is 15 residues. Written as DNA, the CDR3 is TGTGCCAGCAGTTACCGAGGGGGGGCATTCTACGAGCAGTACGTC. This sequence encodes CASSYRGGAFYEQYV.

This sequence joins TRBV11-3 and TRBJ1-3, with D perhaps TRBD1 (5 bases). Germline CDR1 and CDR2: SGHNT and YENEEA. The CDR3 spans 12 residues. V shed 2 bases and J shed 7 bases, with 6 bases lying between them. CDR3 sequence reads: CASSLRGNTIYF. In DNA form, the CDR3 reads TGTGCCAGCAGCTTACGGGGGAACACCATATATTTT.

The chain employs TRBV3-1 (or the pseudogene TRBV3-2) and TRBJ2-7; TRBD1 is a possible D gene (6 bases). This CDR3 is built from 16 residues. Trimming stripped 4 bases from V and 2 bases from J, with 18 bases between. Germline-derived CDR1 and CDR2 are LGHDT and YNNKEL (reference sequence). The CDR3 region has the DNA TGTGCCAGCAGCCCCCTCCCCCTAGGGGGACCCTACGAGCAGTACTTC. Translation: CASSPLPLGGPYEQYF.

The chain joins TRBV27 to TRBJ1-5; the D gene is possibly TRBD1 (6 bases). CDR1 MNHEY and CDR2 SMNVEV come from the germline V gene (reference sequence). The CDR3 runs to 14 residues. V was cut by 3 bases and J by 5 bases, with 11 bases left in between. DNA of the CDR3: TGTGCCAGCAGTTTGGTCAGGGGAGATCAGCCCCAGCATTTT. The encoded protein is CASSLVRGDQPQHF.

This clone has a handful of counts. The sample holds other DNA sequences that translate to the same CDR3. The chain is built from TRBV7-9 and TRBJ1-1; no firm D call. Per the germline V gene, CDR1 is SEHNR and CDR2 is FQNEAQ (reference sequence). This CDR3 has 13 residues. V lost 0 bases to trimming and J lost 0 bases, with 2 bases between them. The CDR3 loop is CASSLALNTEAFF. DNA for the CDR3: TGTGCCAGCAGCTTAGCATTGAACACTGAAGCTTTCTTT. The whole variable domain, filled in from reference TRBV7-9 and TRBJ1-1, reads DTGVSQNPRHKITKRGQNVTFRCDPISEHNRLYWYRQTLGQGPEFLTYFQNEAQLEKSRLLSDRFSAERPKGSFSTLEIQRTEQGDSAMYLCASSLALNTEAFFGQGTRLTVV.

Here the CDR3 reads CASSPRQGNEQFF. The CDR3 DNA follows: TGTGCCAGCAGCCCACGACAGGGCAATGAGCAGTTCTTC. The chain recombines TRBV6-5 with TRBJ2-1; TRBD1 matches at 7 bases. This CDR3 comprises 13 residues. Per the germline V gene, CDR1 is MNHEY and CDR2 is SVGAGI. Germline trimming cut 6 bases from V and 6 bases from J; bases unmatched to any gene: 5.

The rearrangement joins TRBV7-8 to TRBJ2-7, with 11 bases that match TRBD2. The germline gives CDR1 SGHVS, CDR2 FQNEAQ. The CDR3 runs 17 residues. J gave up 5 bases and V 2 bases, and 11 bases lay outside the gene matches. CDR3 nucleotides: TGTGCCAGCAGCTTATACGTAGCGGGAGGGTTCTTGGACGAGCAGTACGTC. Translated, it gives CASSLYVAGGFLDEQYV.

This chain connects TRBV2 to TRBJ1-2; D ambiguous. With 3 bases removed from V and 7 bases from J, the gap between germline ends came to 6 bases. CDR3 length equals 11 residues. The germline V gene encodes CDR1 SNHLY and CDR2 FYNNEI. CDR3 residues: CASSDDVGYTF. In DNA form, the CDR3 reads TGTGCCAGCAGTGACGACGTTGGCTACACCTTC.

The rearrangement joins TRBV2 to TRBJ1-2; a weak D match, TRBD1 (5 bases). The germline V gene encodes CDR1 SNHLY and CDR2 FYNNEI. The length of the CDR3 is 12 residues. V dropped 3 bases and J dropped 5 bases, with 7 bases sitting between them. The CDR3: CASSEEGYGYTF. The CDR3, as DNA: TGTGCCAGCAGTGAGGAGGGGTATGGCTACACCTTC.

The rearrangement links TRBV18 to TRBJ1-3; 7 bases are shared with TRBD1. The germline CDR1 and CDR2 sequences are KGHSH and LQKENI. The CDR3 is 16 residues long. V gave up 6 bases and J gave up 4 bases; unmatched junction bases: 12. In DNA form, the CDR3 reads TGTGCCAGCTCTCCCCTAGGATTGACAGGGGGAAACACCATATATTTT. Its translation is CASSPLGLTGGNTIYF.

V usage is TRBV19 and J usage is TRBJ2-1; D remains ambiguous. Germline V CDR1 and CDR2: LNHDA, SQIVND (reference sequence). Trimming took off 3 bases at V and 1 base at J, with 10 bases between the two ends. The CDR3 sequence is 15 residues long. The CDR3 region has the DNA TGTGCCAGTAGTATCGGGCTCCCTTCCTACAATGAGCAGTTCTTC. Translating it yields CASSIGLPSYNEQFF.

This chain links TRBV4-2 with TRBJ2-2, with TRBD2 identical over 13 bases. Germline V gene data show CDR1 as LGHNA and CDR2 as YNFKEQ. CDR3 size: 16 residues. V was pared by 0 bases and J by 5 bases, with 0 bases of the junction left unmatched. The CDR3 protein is CASSQELAGGTGELFF. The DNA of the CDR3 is TGTGCCAGCAGCCAAGAACTAGCGGGAGGGACCGGGGAGCTGTTTTTT.

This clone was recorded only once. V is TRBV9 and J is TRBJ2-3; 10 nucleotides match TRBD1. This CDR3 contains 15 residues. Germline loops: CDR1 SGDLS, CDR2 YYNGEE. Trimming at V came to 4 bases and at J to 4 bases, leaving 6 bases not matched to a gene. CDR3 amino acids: CASSLGQGGSDTQYF. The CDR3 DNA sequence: TGTGCCAGCAGCCTCGGACAGGGGGGATCAGATACGCAGTATTTT.

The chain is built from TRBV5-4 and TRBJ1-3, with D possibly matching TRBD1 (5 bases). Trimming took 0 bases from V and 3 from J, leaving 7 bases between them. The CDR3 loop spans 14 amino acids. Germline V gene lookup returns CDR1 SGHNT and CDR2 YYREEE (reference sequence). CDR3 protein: CASSLGGFGNTIYF. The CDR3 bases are TGTGCCAGCAGCTTGGGGGGGTTTGGAAACACCATATATTTT.